These T cell receptor beta chains were read from a single sample in a study of T-cell memory formation after mild COVID-19. TCRdb fed the 5' RACE reads into MiXCR, producing one record per CDR3 protein. The table includes 140,000 to 150,000 distinct CDR3 sequences, under 30% detected once. Sequenced input: PBMCs or a T cell subset sorted from them (not recorded which). The receptors were sampled from an adult woman who had mild COVID-19 (a few samples of this study predate the infection). Cell type and time point are not known. Both conserved end residues are part of each CDR3. A D gene is named only where the DNA matches it firmly. Clone size, where shown, is once, few, many, or a class for clones that have expanded.

-,-,TRBJ2-7,TRBV3-1,TGTGCCAGCAGCCAAGGTTTCGGGGCCTACGAGCAGTACTTC,CASSQGFGAYEQYF
TRBD1,-,TRBJ2-7,TRBV7-6,TGTGCCAGCAGCTTATATACAGGGGCCTACGAGCAGTACTTC,CASSLYTGAYEQYF
TRBD1,few,TRBJ1-1,TRBV29-1,TGCAGCGTGGGCAGGGGGACTGAAGCTTTCTTT,CSVGRGTEAFF
-,few,TRBJ2-1,TRBV9,TGTGCCAGCAGCGTAGAGGGCGATGAGCAGTTCTTC,CASSVEGDEQFF
-,few,TRBJ2-7,TRBV3-1,TGTGCCAGCAGCCAAGATTGGGAACCAAGCGGAGGCGGGGACGAGCAGTACTTC,CASSQDWEPSGGGDEQYF
-,few,TRBJ1-1,TRBV27,TGTGCCAGCAGTTTATCGAGTCGGTTGAACACTGAAGCTTTCTTT,CASSLSSRLNTEAFF
-,-,TRBJ1-2,TRBV5-1,TGCGCCAGCAGCTTGGAACGAGGGGAACGGGGCTATGGCTACACCTTC,CASSLERGERGYGYTF
-,-,TRBJ2-5,TRBV20-1,TGCAGTGCTCTCAGGGTTGGGGAGACCCAGTACTTC,CSALRVGETQYF
-,-,TRBJ2-1,TRBV9,TGTGCCAGCAGCCCAACCGGGGGAGTCTACAATGAGCAGTTCTTC,CASSPTGGVYNEQFF
TRBD2,few,TRBJ2-7,TRBV7-2,TGTGCCAGCAGCCCGAGCCCCCGGGACTACCTCCTCAACGAGCAGTACTTC,CASSPSPRDYLLNEQYF
-,few,TRBJ1-3,TRBV15,TGTGCCACCAGCCGCTCGAATAAGGGGAGAGGAAACACCATATATTTT,CATSRSNKGRGNTIYF
-,-,TRBJ2-1,TRBV7-6,TGTGCCAGCAGCCCCCGACTAGAGGACAATGAGCAGTTCTTC,CASSPRLEDNEQFF
TRBD1,-,TRBJ2-1,TRBV6-1,TGTGCCAGCAGGGGACAGGGATCGAATGAGCAGTTCTTC,CASRGQGSNEQFF
-,few,TRBJ1-1,TRBV7-3,TGTGCCAGCAGCCTTACAGGCACCATGAACACTGAAGCTTTCTTT,CASSLTGTMNTEAFF
-,-,TRBJ1-1,TRBV7-9,TGTGCCAGCAGCTCTGGGGAGGTTTGGGGGACTGAAGCTTTCTTT,CASSSGEVWGTEAFF
-,few,TRBJ2-5,TRBV4-1,TGCGCCAGCAGCCAAGAGGGACTTAGGGCTCAAGAGACCCAGTACTTC,CASSQEGLRAQETQYF
-,few,TRBJ1-4,TRBV7-9,TGTGCCAGCAGCTTAAAATCCCGCGGTGAAAAACTGTTTTTT,CASSLKSRGEKLFF
TRBD1,-,TRBJ1-3,TRBV12-3/TRBV12-4,TGTGCCAGCAGTTGGGGACAGGGCGCGCTAGGAAACACCATATATTTT,CASSWGQGALGNTIYF
-,few,TRBJ2-2,TRBV29-1,TGCAGCGTTGGGCTTAACGGGGAGCTGTTTTTT,CSVGLNGELFF
-,-,TRBJ1-1,TRBV18,TGTGCCAGCTCACCGCCCCTTGGGGACACTGAAGCTTTCTTT,CASSPPLGDTEAFF
-,-,TRBJ1-2,TRBV27,TGTGCCAGCAGTTGGGGCAGACCAGGGGGCTACACCTTC,CASSWGRPGGYTF
-,-,TRBJ2-4,TRBV4-2,TGTGCCAGTCCTTGGGATCTCGCCAAAAACATTCAGTACTTC,CASPWDLAKNIQYF
-,few,TRBJ2-7,TRBV29-1,TGCAGCGTTGAAAGGGATTACGAGCAGTACTTC,CSVERDYEQYF
-,-,TRBJ1-4,TRBV21-1,TGTGCCAGCAGCGAAAACAGGGGGATTGGTGAAAAACTGTTTTTT,CASSENRGIGEKLFF